This T cell receptor beta chain was observed in a study of identical twins. TCRdb used MiXCR to reprocess the 5' RACE reads, holding one entry per CDR3 protein. The profile shows hundreds of thousands of distinct CDR3 sequences, about 20% of them singletons. V lost 0 bases to trimming and J lost 5 bases; unmatched junction nucleotides: 5. This CDR3 has 15 residues. Germline CDR1 and CDR2: SGHKS and YYEKEE (reference sequence). These data were also filed under a second study, of T cells expressing NK-cell markers. That study reports: Obtained from sorted CD3+CD56+NKG2C+, CD3+CD56+NKG2C- and CD3+CD56-NKG2C+ T cells were the TCR beta repertoires. One of eight sequenced donors was HCMV-seronegative; the other seven were seropositive. In more than five donors, dominant CD3+CD56+NKG2C+ clonotypes ranked among the top 10 CD8+ clonotypes.

Sample: PBMCs. The chain links TRBV5-5 to TRBJ1-5, with 7 bases aligning to TRBD1. This sequence originates from a woman younger than 30 in good health. CDR3 bases: TGTGCCAGCAGCTTGGGTCGGGACAGCTATCAGCCCCAGCATTTT. Amino acids: CASSLGRDSYQPQHF.